This TCR beta chain is from a study of T cells in Graves' hyperthyroidism and ophthalmopathy. This clonotype appeared many times. The CDR3 spans 19 residues. CDR1 is SEHNR, CDR2 FQNEAQ, per germline (reference sequence). Trimming removed 3 bases at V and 0 bases at J, with 22 bases between. RNA transcripts gave rise to amplified TCR beta CDR3 regions. The HTBI primer set served for first-round RT-PCR of the TCR CDR3. Each CDR3 protein gets one entry after TCRdb re-called the multiplex PCR reads with MiXCR. The data hold hundreds of thousands of distinct CDR3 sequences, with 16% observed a single time. This TCR came from a woman aged 18-29 years with Graves' hyperthyroidism. The chain combines TRBV7-9 with TRBJ2-3, with a tentative D call TRBD2 (6 bases). Source material: blood. CDR3 amino acids: CASSFHSSPSDVSTDTQYF. The CDR3 DNA reads as TGTGCCAGCAGCTTTCACTCTTCGCCTAGCGACGTGAGCACAGATACGCAGTATTTT.